The 5 T cell receptor beta chains listed next were all sequenced from one sample in a study of T cell responses to AZD1222 COVID-19 vaccine. Some clones are missing from TCRdb's copy, which holds only in-frame ones; the method was immunoSEQ multiplex PCR. Among more than 95,000 clones listed, approximately 85% were seen once. The starting material was peripheral blood, obtained on day 0 of MenACWY control vaccination. The receptors stem from an adult in good health.

This chain uses TRBV4-1 with TRBJ2-2; the match to TRBD2 covers 12 bases. The ends lost 6 bases at V and 4 bases at J; junction bases unmatched: 9. The CDR3 has 17 residues. Per the germline V gene, CDR1 is MGHRA and CDR2 is YSYEKL. Here the CDR3 reads CASRARLAGVTTGELFF. Written as DNA, the CDR3 is TGCGCCAGCAGGGCTCGACTAGCGGGGGTGACCACCGGGGAGCTGTTTTTT.

The chain recombines TRBV30 with TRBJ1-1, with D possibly TRBD1 on 6 matching bases. The CDR3 loop spans 13 amino acids. V lost 0 bases to trimming and J lost 10 bases, with 15 bases between them. Germline loops: CDR1 GTSNPN, CDR2 SVGIG (reference sequence). The CDR3 DNA reads TGTGCCTGGAGTGTAGGGCACAGGGCGGTAGCTTTCTTT. It is translated as CAWSVGHRAVAFF.

This chain uses TRBV10-1 with TRBJ2-5; D is possibly TRBD1 (5 bases). Germline CDR1 is WNHNN and CDR2 is SYGVQD (reference sequence). The CDR3 is 17 amino acids. V lost 2 bases, J lost 4 bases, and 20 bases lay in between. CDR3 bases: TGCGCCAGCAGTGAGGTGGGGCTAGAAAAATTTCGAGAGACCCAGTACTTC. The encoded protein is CASSEVGLEKFRETQYF.

The gene calls are TRBV4-1 and TRBJ1-2; 9 bases line up with TRBD1. Losses at the gene ends were 0 bases for V and 2 bases for J; bases not matched to a gene: 4. The germline V gene has CDR1 MGHRA and CDR2 YSYEKL. There are 16 residues in the CDR3. CDR3 residues: CASSQDTGTGNYGYTF. The CDR3 nucleotides read TGCGCCAGCAGCCAAGACACGGGGACAGGGAACTATGGCTACACCTTC.

V usage is TRBV28 and J usage is TRBJ1-4, with TRBD1 matching 8 bases. This CDR3 is 15 amino acids long. CDR1 is MDHEN, CDR2 SYDVKM, per germline. The V gene end was trimmed by 6 bases and the J gene end by 8 bases; junction bases not matched to a gene: 11. The CDR3 nucleotides are TGTGCCAGCAGCCCACAGGGGGGCGCAAGGGAAAAACTGTTTTTT. It codes for CASSPQGGAREKLFF.